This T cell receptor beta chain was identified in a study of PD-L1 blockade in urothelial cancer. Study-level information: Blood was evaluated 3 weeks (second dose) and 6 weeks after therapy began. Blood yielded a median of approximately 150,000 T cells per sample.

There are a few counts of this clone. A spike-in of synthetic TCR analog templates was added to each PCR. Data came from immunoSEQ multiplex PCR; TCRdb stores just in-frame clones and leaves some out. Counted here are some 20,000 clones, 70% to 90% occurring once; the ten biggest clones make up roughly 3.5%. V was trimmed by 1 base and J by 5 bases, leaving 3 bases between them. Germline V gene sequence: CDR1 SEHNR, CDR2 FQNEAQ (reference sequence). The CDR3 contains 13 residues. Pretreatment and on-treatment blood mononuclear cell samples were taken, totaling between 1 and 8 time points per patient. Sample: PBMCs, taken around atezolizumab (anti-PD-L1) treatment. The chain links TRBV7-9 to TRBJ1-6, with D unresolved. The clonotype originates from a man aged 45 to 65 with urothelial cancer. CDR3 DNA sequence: TGTGCCAGCAGCTTAGACAATAATTCACCCCTCCACTTT. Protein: CASSLDNNSPLHF.